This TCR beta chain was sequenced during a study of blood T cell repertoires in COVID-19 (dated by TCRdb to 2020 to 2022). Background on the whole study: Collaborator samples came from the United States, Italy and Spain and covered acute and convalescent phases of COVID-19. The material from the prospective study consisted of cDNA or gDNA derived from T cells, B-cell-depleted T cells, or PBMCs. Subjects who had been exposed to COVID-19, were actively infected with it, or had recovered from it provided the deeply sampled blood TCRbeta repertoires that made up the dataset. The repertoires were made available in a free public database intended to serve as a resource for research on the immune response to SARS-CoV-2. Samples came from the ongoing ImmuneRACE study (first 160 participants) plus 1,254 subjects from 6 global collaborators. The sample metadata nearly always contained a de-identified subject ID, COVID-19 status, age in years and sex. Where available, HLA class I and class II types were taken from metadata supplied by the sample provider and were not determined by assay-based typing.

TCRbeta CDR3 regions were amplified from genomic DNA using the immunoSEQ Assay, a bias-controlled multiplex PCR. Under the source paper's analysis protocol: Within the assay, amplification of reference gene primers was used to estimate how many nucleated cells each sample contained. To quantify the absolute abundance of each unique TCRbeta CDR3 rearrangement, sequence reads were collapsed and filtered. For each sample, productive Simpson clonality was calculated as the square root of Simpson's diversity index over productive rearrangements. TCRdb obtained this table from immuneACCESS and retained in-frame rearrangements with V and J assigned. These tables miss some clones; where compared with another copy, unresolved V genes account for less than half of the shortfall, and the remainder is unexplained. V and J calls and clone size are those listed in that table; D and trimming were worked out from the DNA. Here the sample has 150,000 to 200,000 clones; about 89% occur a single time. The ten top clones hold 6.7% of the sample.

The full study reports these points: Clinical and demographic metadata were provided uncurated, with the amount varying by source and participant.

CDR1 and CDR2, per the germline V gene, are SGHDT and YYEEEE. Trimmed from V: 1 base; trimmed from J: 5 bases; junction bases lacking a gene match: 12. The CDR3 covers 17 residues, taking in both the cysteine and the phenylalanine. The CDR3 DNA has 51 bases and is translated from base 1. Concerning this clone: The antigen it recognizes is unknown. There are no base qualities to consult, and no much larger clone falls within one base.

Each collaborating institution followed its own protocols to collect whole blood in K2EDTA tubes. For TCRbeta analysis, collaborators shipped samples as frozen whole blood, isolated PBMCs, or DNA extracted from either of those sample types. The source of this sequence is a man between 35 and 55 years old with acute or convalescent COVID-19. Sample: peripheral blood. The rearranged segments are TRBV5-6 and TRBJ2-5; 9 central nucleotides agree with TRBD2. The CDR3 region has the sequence CASSLRSGAGGAETQYF. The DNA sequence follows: TGTGCCAGCAGCTTGAGGTCAGGAGCGGGGGGTGCCGAGACCCAGTACTTC.